This T cell receptor beta chain derives from a study of CD8+ T cells in alopecia areata. This clone appeared a single time. Antigen specificity is unknown. Whole-study findings and limits: Patients showed less clear TCR sequence sharing than mice, possibly partly because of HLA diversity. Higher clonality was seen in lesional scalp than in normal scalp, especially in alopecia totalis/universalis.

Reverse transcription of extracted RNA yielded cDNA, which provided the sequencing template. Sequencing was performed with immunoSEQ multiplex PCR; in TCRdb, only in-frame clones are kept and a portion is missing. The sample has approximately 150,000 clones; 67% are singletons. The CDR3 runs to 15 residues. Trimming cost V 5 bases and J 4 bases, with 20 bases left between them. Germline V gene sequence: CDR1 GTSNPN, CDR2 SVGIG (reference sequence). Punch biopsies of lesional scalp, plus peripheral blood, were taken from alopecia areata patients. This receptor was identified in a human donor with alopecia areata. V and J are TRBV30 and TRBJ2-5, with D possibly being TRBD2 (5 bases). The sequenced sample was CD8+ T cells sorted from blood, obtained at week 0. The CDR3 DNA sequence: TGTGCCTGGTCCCGAGGTGTGATCGGAGGAGAGACCCAGTACTTC. Protein sequence: CAWSRGVIGGETQYF. Full variable domain (remainder filled in from reference TRBV30 and TRBJ2-5): SQTIHQWPATLVQPVGSPLSLECTVEGTSNPNLYWYRQAAGRGLQLLFYSVGIGQISSEVPQNLSASRPQDRQFILSSKKLLLSDSGFYLCAWSRGVIGGETQYFGPGTRLLVL.